Below, 11 T cell receptor beta chains from the same sample are listed, as sequenced in a study of blood T cell repertoires in COVID-19. Profiled with immunoSEQ multiplex PCR; TCRdb holds only in-frame clones, not every one. The sample has roughly 200,000 clones; 90% are singletons. Material: peripheral blood. These receptors all come from a man aged 50-60 years with acute or convalescent COVID-19.

The CDR3 region is CASSVQKVGGWPQHF. The CDR3 nucleotides read TGTGCCAGTAGCGTACAAAAAGTGGGGGGATGGCCCCAGCATTTT. The rearrangement uses TRBV19 and TRBJ1-5; a weak D match, TRBD1 (5 bases). Germline CDR1 reads LNHDA; CDR2 reads SQIVND (reference sequence). The V end lost 6 bases, the J end lost 9 bases, and 21 bases lay between the germline ends. The length of the CDR3 is 15 residues.

The CDR3 nucleotides read TGTGCCAGCAGCCCCAGCGGGGGGTCCCCCACAGATACGCAGTATTTT. Protein sequence: CASSPSGGSPTDTQYF. The gene calls are TRBV28 and TRBJ2-3; 9 bases match TRBD2. Trimming at V came to 6 bases and at J to 2 bases, leaving 9 bases not matched to a gene. CDR1 MDHEN and CDR2 SYDVKM come from the germline V gene. The CDR3 totals 16 residues.

The chain employs TRBV6-1 and TRBJ1-5; D uncertain. Trimming removed 2 bases from V and 4 bases from J, with 6 bases in between. Germline CDR1 and CDR2: MNHNS and SASEGT. This CDR3 is built from 13 residues. As DNA, the CDR3 is TGTGCCAGCAGTGAACTGGAGAATCAGCCCCAGCATTTT. Translating it yields CASSELENQPQHF.

The chain recombines TRBV30 with TRBJ1-4; 10 positions agree with TRBD1. The ends lost 3 bases at V and 6 bases at J; junction bases unmatched: 4. The CDR3 is made up of 14 amino acids. The V gene's germline CDR1 is GTSNPN and CDR2 SVGIG (reference sequence). The CDR3 DNA follows: TGTGCCTGGAGCCGGGGACAGGGGCATGAAAAACTGTTTTTT. It is translated as CAWSRGQGHEKLFF.

Here the CDR3 reads CSASGRVRYGDTQYF. The DNA for the CDR3 is TGCAGTGCTAGTGGGCGGGTTCGGTACGGGGATACGCAGTATTTT. The chain recombines TRBV20-1 with TRBJ2-3; the D gene is possibly TRBD2 (5 bases). Germline lookup yields CDR1 DFQATT and CDR2 SNEGSKA (reference sequence). V was clipped by 3 bases and J by 6 bases, with 19 bases between them. The CDR3 runs to 15 residues.

The V gene is TRBV19, the J gene TRBJ2-7, with D tentatively TRBD1 (6 bases). V was cut by 5 bases and J by 4 bases, with 18 bases left in between. The CDR3 is 15 amino acids. Germline assignment: CDR1 LNHDA and CDR2 SQIVND (reference sequence). The CDR3: CASSSLQGIEYEQYV. The CDR3 nucleotides read TGTGCCAGTAGTTCCCTACAGGGAATTGAGTACGAGCAGTACGTC.

This chain links TRBV5-1 with TRBJ2-5; D call uncertain. Trimming cost V 2 bases and J 3 bases, with 5 bases left between them. Germline loops: CDR1 SGHRS, CDR2 YFSETQ. This CDR3 is 12 amino acids long. The CDR3 nucleotides read TGCGCCAGCAGCTTTAATGAAGAGACCCAGTACTTC. Its translation is CASSFNEETQYF.

This clone was picked up one time. This chain uses TRBV2 with TRBJ1-1; D unclear. This CDR3 has 11 amino acids. The ends were cut back, 2 bases at V and 5 bases at J, with 3 bases in the middle. The germline gives CDR1 SNHLY, CDR2 FYNNEI. The CDR3 DNA reads as TGTGCCAGCAGTGAACTGACTGAAGCTTTCTTT. This gives the protein CASSELTEAFF.

The chain carries TRBV10-3 and TRBJ2-7; D possibly corresponds to TRBD1 (5 bases). V lost 0 bases and J 2 bases, leaving 8 bases between the germline ends. The CDR3 has 14 amino acids. From germline, CDR1 is ENHRY and CDR2 SYGVKD. The CDR3 DNA is TGTGCCATCAGTGAGTCCCAGGGCCCCTACGAGCAGTACTTC. It yields the protein CAISESQGPYEQYF.

V and J are TRBV28 and TRBJ2-2, with a weak D call TRBD1 (5 bases). V was shortened by 6 bases and J by 0 bases, with 5 bases between the two germline ends. The CDR3 spans 13 residues. Germline V gene sequence: CDR1 MDHEN, CDR2 SYDVKM. In nucleotides, the CDR3 is TGTGCCAGCAGGACAGCGAACACCGGGGAGCTGTTTTTT. It translates to CASRTANTGELFF. The complete variable domain, with remaining parts taken from reference TRBV28 and TRBJ2-2, reads DVKVTQSSRYLVKRTGEKVFLECVQDMDHENMFWYRQDPGLGLRLIYFSYDVKMKEKGDIPEGYSVSREKKERFSLILESASTNQTSMYLCASRTANTGELFFGEGSRLTVL.

This chain links TRBV6-5 with TRBJ1-5, with 7 nucleotides matching TRBD1. The CDR3 is 12 amino acids. Germline CDR1 and CDR2: MNHEY and SVGAGI. Trimming at V came to 8 bases and at J to 4 bases, leaving 2 bases not matched to a gene. CDR3 residues: CASGTANQPQHF. CDR3 nucleotides: TGTGCCAGCGGGACAGCGAATCAGCCCCAGCATTTT.